This TCR beta chain was captured by sequencing in a study of Graves' ophthalmopathy and Graves' hyperthyroidism. Scientists amplified the TCR beta CDR3 regions from RNA transcripts. An opening RT-PCR round employed HTBI primers and preceded a second-round multiplex PCR. TCRdb fed the multiplex PCR reads into MiXCR, producing one record per CDR3 protein. The repertoire includes roughly 610,000 distinct CDR3 sequences, 22% of them detected once, and roughly 6.9% sits in the top ten. Regarding the study as a whole: A 13-signature model separated ophthalmopathy from stable hyperthyroidism, reaching 85% to 90% sensitivity and almost 82% specificity cross-validated. The majority of expanded thyroid clonotypes above 0.001 frequency also occurred in blood.

V was pared by 6 bases and J by 5 bases, with 13 bases between. This CDR3 has 14 residues. Germline V gives CDR1 LNHNV, CDR2 YYDKDF (reference sequence). The diagnostic workup employed clinical symptoms, serum thyroxine, TRAb, thyroid ultrasound and orbital computed tomography. This clonotype was seen a few times. Its specificity is unknown. The sequenced sample was peripheral blood. V gene TRBV15 combines with J gene TRBJ2-2, with D maybe TRBD2 (5 bases). The receptor's source is a woman aged 18-35 years with stable Graves' hyperthyroidism. Some clones in this sample may be carry-over from other donors' samples. CDR3 nucleotides: TGTGCCACCAGGATACGAGGGAGAACCGGGGAGCTGTTTTTT. Translating it yields CATRIRGRTGELFF.